These 23 T cell receptor beta chains share one sample of origin, sequenced in a study of shared clonotypes between healthy human individuals. Profiling relied on immunoSEQ multiplex PCR, and the TCRdb table lists in-frame clones only, not all of them. The profile shows roughly 2.2 million clones, 92% of them singletons. Sequencing was done on a sample of naive CD4+ T cells from PBMCs. The subset was: CD45RA+ positively selected. These receptors originate from a man aged 18 to 29 in good health. Some clones in this sample may be carry-over from other donors' samples.

The chain links TRBV19 to TRBJ2-2; no firm D call. Germline CDR1 is LNHDA and CDR2 is SQIVND (reference sequence). The CDR3 runs to 16 residues. V was pared by 2 bases and J by 4 bases, with 14 bases between. CDR3 nucleotides: TGTGCCAGTAGTATACCGAGTACGGGCCGCACCGGGGAGCTGTTTTTT. It is translated as CASSIPSTGRTGELFF.

V gene TRBV27 combines with J gene TRBJ2-5; 8 bases fit TRBD2. V lost 5 bases, J lost 3 bases, and 5 bases stayed unmatched. CDR3 length: 14 residues. CDR1 and CDR2 from the germline V gene are MNHEY and SMNVEV (reference sequence). As DNA, the CDR3 is TGTGCCAGCAGTCCTCGGGGGGGCGAAGAGACCCAGTACTTC. Translation gives CASSPRGGEETQYF.

The chain couples TRBV27 to TRBJ2-3; 8 bases match TRBD2. In germline, CDR1 is MNHEY, CDR2 SMNVEV (reference sequence). The CDR3 runs to 17 residues. Trimming removed 3 bases from V and 3 bases from J; junction bases left unmatched: 11. The CDR3, as DNA: TGTGCCAGCAGTTTTCAGCGACTCCGCGGGGGGACAGATACGCAGTATTTT. It codes for CASSFQRLRGGTDTQYF.

The CDR3 nucleotides read TGTGCCAGCAGCGTAGATGGGTCCCCACGCTACGAGCAGTACTTC. Residues: CASSVDGSPRYEQYF. The chain carries TRBV9 and TRBJ2-7; the D is unclear. Between the trimmed V and J ends, which lost 0 bases and 3 bases, there was a span of 13 bases. From germline, CDR1 is SGDLS and CDR2 YYNGEE. This CDR3 comprises 15 residues. Using reference TRBV9 and TRBJ2-7 for the parts outside the CDR3, the full variable domain is DSGVTQTPKHLITATGQRVTLRCSPRSGDLSVYWYQQSLDQGLQFLIQYYNGEERAKGNILERFSAQQFPDLHSELNLSSLELGDSALYFCASSVDGSPRYEQYFGPGTRLTVT.

The chain is built from TRBV7-2 and TRBJ2-5; D gene ambiguous. Germline assignment: CDR1 SGHTA and CDR2 FQGNSA. This CDR3 contains 13 residues. The germline V and J ends were trimmed by 2 bases and 5 bases, with 9 bases remaining between them. This chain's CDR3 is CASSLRFRETQYF. CDR3 DNA sequence: TGTGCCAGCAGCTTACGCTTCCGGGAGACCCAGTACTTC.

The gene calls are TRBV7-9 and TRBJ1-2, with TRBD1 as a possible D gene (5 bases). V dropped 7 bases and J dropped 8 bases, with 17 bases sitting between them. The CDR3 length is 13 residues. Germline V gene data show CDR1 as SEHNR and CDR2 as FQNEAQ (reference sequence). The CDR3 protein is CASTLAGGVGYTF. For the CDR3, the DNA is TGTGCCAGCACCCTGGCCGGGGGGGTCGGCTACACCTTC.

This rearrangement joins TRBV19 to TRBJ2-7, with 14 bases matching TRBD2. Looked up from germline, CDR1 is LNHDA and CDR2 is SQIVND (reference sequence). The CDR3 is made up of 15 amino acids. With 6 bases clipped from V and 4 bases from J, the junction kept 5 bases outside the gene matches. Here the CDR3 reads CASRMTSGRVYEQYF. In nucleotides, the CDR3 is TGTGCCAGTAGGATGACTAGCGGGAGGGTGTACGAGCAGTACTTC. The entire variable domain, with the rest obtained from reference TRBV19 and TRBJ2-7, is as follows: DGGITQSPKYLFRKEGQNVTLSCEQNLNHDAMYWYRQDPGQGLRLIYYSQIVNDFQKGDIAEGYSVSREKKESFPLTVTSAQKNPTAFYLCASRMTSGRVYEQYFGPGTRLTVT.

The V and J genes are TRBV7-3 and TRBJ1-2; TRBD1 is a possible D gene (5 bases). The CDR3 contains 13 residues. Trimming cost V 4 bases and J 7 bases, with 13 bases left between them. Germline CDR1 is SGHTA and CDR2 is FQGTGA. The CDR3 region has the DNA TGTGCCAGCAGCTCCAGCAGGGAGTCTGGCTACACCTTC. The encoded protein is CASSSSRESGYTF.

The gene calls are TRBV19 and TRBJ2-7; a weak D match, TRBD2 (5 bases). Germline CDR1 is LNHDA and CDR2 is SQIVND (reference sequence). The CDR3 covers 14 residues. The ends were cut back, 4 bases at V and 5 bases at J, with 15 bases in the middle. CDR3 protein: CASSRSEERDEQYF. The CDR3 nucleotides read TGTGCCAGTAGTAGATCAGAGGAGAGGGACGAGCAGTACTTC.

This chain uses TRBV2 with TRBJ1-4; 9 bases are shared with TRBD1. The V and J ends lost 6 bases and 7 bases, in that order; junction bases with no gene match: 9. The CDR3 covers 15 residues. CDR1 is SNHLY, CDR2 FYNNEI, per germline. The CDR3 DNA reads as TGTGCCAGCAGGTCCGACGGGACAGGGAGTGAAAAACTGTTTTTT. Its protein is CASRSDGTGSEKLFF.

This chain connects TRBV19 to TRBJ1-1; a weak D match, TRBD1 (5 bases). With 1 base removed from V and 6 bases from J, the gap between germline ends came to 15 bases. Germline values: CDR1 LNHDA, CDR2 SQIVND (reference sequence). The CDR3 spans 15 residues. CDR3: CASSIGGGTDPEAFF. The CDR3 DNA reads TGTGCCAGTAGTATAGGGGGAGGGACGGACCCTGAAGCTTTCTTT.

The chain combines TRBV4-1 with TRBJ2-6, with a weak D call TRBD1 (6 bases). The CDR3 length is 15 residues. Germline lookup yields CDR1 MGHRA and CDR2 YSYEKL. V was shortened by 1 base and J by 4 bases, with 8 bases between the two germline ends. CDR3 amino acids: CASSQAGTGANVLTF. CDR3 in DNA: TGCGCCAGCAGCCAAGCCGGGACAGGGGCCAACGTCCTGACTTTC.

This rearrangement joins TRBV6-1 to TRBJ1-1; D gene uncertain. Germline CDR1 is MNHNS and CDR2 is SASEGT. Trimming pared 7 bases from V and 7 bases from J, leaving 10 bases between. The CDR3 runs to 11 residues. CDR3 nucleotides: TGTGCCAGCACCGGAAATAATGAAGCTTTCTTT. Its translation: CASTGNNEAFF.

The chain joins TRBV7-3 to TRBJ2-2; the match to TRBD2 covers 7 bases. Looked up from germline, CDR1 is SGHTA and CDR2 is FQGTGA. The CDR3 is 16 amino acids. Trimming removed 4 bases from V and 5 bases from J; junction bases left unmatched: 10. For the CDR3, the DNA is TGTGCCAGCAGCTCAACAACTAGCGCCGGGACCGGGGAGCTGTTTTTT. Encoded protein: CASSSTTSAGTGELFF.

The rearrangement uses TRBV11-2 and TRBJ2-7, with 7 bases fitting TRBD1. CDR1 is SGHAT, CDR2 FQNNGV, per germline. This CDR3 is built from 14 residues. V lost 4 bases, J lost 6 bases, and 9 bases stayed unmatched. CDR3 DNA: TGTGCCAGCAGCTCTAGGGGACAGTCAATCGAGCAGTACTTC. Amino acids: CASSSRGQSIEQYF.

This chain links TRBV9 with TRBJ1-5, with TRBD1 as a possible D gene (6 bases). Germline CDR1 is SGDLS and CDR2 is YYNGEE. The CDR3 totals 14 residues. With 4 bases removed from V and 3 bases from J, the gap between germline ends came to 11 bases. The DNA of the CDR3 is TGTGCCAGCAGCCCCCAGGGGTTCAATCAGCCCCAGCATTTT. Translating gives CASSPQGFNQPQHF.

The J gene is TRBJ2-7, the V gene TRBV5-1; D may be TRBD1 (6 bases). The V and J ends lost 4 bases and 7 bases respectively, with 15 bases between them. The CDR3 contains 13 residues. Per the germline V gene, CDR1 is SGHRS and CDR2 is YFSETQ. CDR3 in DNA: TGCGCCAGCAGCCCGGGACATCCCTGGGAGCAGTACTTC. Its protein product is CASSPGHPWEQYF.

The rearrangement uses TRBV11-2 and TRBJ2-1; D is possibly TRBD1 (5 bases). V was shortened by 1 base and J by 8 bases, with 12 bases between the two germline ends. This CDR3 has 14 residues. Germline assignment: CDR1 SGHAT and CDR2 FQNNGV. This CDR3 is CASSLARAVDEQFF. CDR3 nucleotide sequence: TGTGCCAGCAGCTTAGCCAGGGCGGTCGATGAGCAGTTCTTC.

The chain employs TRBV19 and TRBJ1-2; D perhaps matches TRBD1 (5 bases). Germline V gene data show CDR1 as LNHDA and CDR2 as SQIVND (reference sequence). V dropped 5 bases and J dropped 10 bases, with 17 bases sitting between them. This CDR3 spans 13 amino acids. CDR3: CASSSPPGRDYTF. CDR3 in DNA: TGTGCCAGTAGTTCTCCCCCGGGACGTGACTACACCTTC.

J is TRBJ2-3 and V is TRBV11-2; 16 bases fit TRBD2. Germline V gene sequence: CDR1 SGHAT, CDR2 FQNNGV. The CDR3 contains 18 residues. With 3 bases clipped from V and 11 bases from J, the junction kept 14 bases outside the gene matches. The chain's CDR3 is CASSFRPPGLAGGGGQYF. The CDR3 nucleotides are TGTGCCAGCAGCTTTAGGCCCCCGGGACTAGCGGGAGGGGGTGGGCAGTATTTT.

This clone was found once. The chain combines TRBV19 with TRBJ2-5; 7 bases are a match to TRBD1. J was trimmed by 0 bases and V by 3 bases; bases with no gene match: 7. This CDR3 is built from 16 residues. Looked up from germline, CDR1 is LNHDA and CDR2 is SQIVND (reference sequence). The CDR3 region has the DNA TGTGCCAGTAGTATCAGGGGGTGGCGGTACCAAGAGACCCAGTACTTC. The encoded protein is CASSIRGWRYQETQYF.

CDR3 nucleotide sequence: TGTGCCAGCAGCGATGGACAGGGAGCAGATACGCAGTATTTT. As protein: CASSDGQGADTQYF. V is TRBV5-6 and J is TRBJ2-3; 8 bases line up with TRBD1. CDR1 is SGHDT and CDR2 is YYEEEE in the germline V gene. V lost 4 bases and J lost 4; bases outside the gene matches: 5. This CDR3 contains 14 residues.

The chain carries TRBV6-6 and TRBJ2-2; a possible D gene is TRBD2 (5 bases). The CDR3 totals 11 residues. Germline-derived CDR1 and CDR2 are MNHNY and SVGAGI (reference sequence). V lost 7 bases to trimming and J lost 8 bases, with 8 bases between them. The CDR3 loop reads CASTRDGELFF. The CDR3 nucleotides read TGTGCCAGCACCCGGGATGGGGAGCTGTTTTTT.